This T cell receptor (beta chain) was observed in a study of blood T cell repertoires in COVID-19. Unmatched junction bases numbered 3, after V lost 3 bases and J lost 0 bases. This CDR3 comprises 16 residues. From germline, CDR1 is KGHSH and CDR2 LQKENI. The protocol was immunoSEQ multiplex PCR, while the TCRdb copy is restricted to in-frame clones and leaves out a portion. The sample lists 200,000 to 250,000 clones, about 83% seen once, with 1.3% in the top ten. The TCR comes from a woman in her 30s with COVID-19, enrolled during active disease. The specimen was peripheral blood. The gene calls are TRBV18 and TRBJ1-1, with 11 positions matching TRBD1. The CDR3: CASSPGTGGLNTEAFF. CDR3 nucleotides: TGTGCCAGCTCACCCGGGACAGGGGGGCTGAACACTGAAGCTTTCTTT.